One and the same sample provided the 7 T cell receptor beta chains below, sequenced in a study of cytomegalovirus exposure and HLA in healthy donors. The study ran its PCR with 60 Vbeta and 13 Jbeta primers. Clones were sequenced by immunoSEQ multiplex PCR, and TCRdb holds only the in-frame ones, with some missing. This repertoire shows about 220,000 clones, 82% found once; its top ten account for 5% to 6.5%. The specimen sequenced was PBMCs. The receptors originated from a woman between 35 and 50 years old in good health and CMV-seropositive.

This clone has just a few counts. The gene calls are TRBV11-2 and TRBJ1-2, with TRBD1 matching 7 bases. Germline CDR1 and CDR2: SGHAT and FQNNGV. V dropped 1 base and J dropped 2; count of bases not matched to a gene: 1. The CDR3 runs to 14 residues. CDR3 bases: TGTGCCAGCAGCTTAGCAGGGGGGAACTATGGCTACACCTTC. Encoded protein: CASSLAGGNYGYTF.

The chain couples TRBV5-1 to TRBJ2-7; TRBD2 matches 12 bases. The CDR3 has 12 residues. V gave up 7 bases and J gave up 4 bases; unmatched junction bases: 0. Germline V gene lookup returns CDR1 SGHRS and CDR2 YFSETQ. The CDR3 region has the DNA TGCGCCAGCGGGACTAGCGGGTACGAGCAGTACTTC. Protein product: CASGTSGYEQYF.

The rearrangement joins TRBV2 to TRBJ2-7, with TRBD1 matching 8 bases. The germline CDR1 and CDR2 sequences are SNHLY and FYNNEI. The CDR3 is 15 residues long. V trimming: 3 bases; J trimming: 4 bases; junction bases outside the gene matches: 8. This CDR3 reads CASSEVRDRRYEQYF. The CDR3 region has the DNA TGTGCCAGCAGTGAGGTGCGGGACAGGAGGTACGAGCAGTACTTC.

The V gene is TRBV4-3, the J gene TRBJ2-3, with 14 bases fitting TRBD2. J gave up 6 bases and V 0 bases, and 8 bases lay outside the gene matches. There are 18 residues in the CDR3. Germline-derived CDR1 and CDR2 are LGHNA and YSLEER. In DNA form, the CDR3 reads TGCGCCAGCAGCCAAGAGCCTCCGGGGACTAGCGGGAGTGATACGCAGTATTTT. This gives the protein CASSQEPPGTSGSDTQYF.

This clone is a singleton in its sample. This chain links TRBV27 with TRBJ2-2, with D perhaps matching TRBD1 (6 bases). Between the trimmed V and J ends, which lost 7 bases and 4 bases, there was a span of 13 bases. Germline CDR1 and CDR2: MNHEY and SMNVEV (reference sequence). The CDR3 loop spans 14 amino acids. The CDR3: CASTKDRPTGELFF. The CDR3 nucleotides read TGTGCCAGCACCAAGGACAGACCCACCGGGGAGCTGTTTTTT.

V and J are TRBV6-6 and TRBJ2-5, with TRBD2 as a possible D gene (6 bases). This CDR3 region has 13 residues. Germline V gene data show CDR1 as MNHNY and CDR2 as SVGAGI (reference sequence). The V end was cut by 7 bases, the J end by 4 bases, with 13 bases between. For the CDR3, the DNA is TGTGCCAGCAAAACGTATAGCGGAGAGACCCAGTACTTC. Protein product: CASKTYSGETQYF.

DNA of the CDR3: TGTGCCAGTAGCCGGACTAGCGGCTCCTACGAGCAGTACTTC. Its translation: CASSRTSGSYEQYF. The chain uses TRBV19 and TRBJ2-7, with 10 bases identical to TRBD2. Germline CDR1 LNHDA, CDR2 SQIVND (reference sequence). The ends lost 6 bases at V and 0 bases at J; junction bases unmatched: 2. CDR3 size: 14 residues.